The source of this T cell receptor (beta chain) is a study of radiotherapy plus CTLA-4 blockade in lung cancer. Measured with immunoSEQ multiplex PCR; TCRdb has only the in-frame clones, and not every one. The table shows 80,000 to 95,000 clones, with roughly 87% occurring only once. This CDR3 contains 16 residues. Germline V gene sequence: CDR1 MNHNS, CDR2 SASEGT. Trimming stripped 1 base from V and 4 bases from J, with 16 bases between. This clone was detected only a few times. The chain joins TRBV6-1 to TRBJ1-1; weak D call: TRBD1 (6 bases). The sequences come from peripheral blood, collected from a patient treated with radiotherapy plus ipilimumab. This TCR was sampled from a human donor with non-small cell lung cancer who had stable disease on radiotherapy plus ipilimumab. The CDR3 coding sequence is TGTGCCAGCAGTGAAGAGGGGGGGCTGAGGGGCACTGAAGCTTTCTTT. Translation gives CASSEEGGLRGTEAFF.